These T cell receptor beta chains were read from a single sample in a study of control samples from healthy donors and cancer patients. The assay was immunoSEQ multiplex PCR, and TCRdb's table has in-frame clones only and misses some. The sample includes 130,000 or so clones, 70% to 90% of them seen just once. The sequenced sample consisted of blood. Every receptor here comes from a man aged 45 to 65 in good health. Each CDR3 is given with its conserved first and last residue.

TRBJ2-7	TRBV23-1	CASSQSGGRGYEQYF
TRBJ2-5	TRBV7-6	CASSEVIPNQETQYF
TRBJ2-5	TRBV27	CASSLSWQSRQTQYF
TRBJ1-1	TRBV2	CASQVHQNTEAFF
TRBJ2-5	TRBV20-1	CSASSLEGFQETQYF
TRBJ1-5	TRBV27	CASSGGSNQPQHF
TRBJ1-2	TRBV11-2	CASSLVLGTYGYTF
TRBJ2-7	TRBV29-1	CSVADGLGGSEQYF
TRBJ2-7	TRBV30	CAWSTSGGSYEQYF
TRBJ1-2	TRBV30	CAWNPGDNHGYTF
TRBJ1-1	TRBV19	CASSATGKTPEAFF
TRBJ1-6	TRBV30	CAWSPGYSYNSPLHF
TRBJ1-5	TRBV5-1	CASSSGQLEREPQHF
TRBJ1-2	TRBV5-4	CASSLGGEFYGYTF
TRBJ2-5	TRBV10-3	CAISESGSKETQYF
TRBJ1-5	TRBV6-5	CASTYRGRNQPQHF
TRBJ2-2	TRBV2	CASSLRGQSTGELFF
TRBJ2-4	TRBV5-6	CASSLDGDRVFTHIQYF
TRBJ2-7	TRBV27	CASSIIPGQGTYEQYF
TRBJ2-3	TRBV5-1	CASRQRGPSTDTQYF
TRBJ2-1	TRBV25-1	CASSPLGGALYNEQFF
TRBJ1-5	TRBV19	CASTATRGSNQPQHF